These T cell receptor beta chains were read from a single sample in a study of blood T cell repertoires in COVID-19. Profiling relied on immunoSEQ multiplex PCR, and the TCRdb table lists in-frame clones only, not all of them. The sample consists of 26,000 or so clones, 80% to 95% of them appearing once. Material for sequencing was peripheral blood. These TCRs come from a human donor in a cohort sampled during active COVID-19. Each CDR3 is given with its conserved first and last residue. D genes are given only for firm matches. Rows give clone size only sometimes, using once, few, many, or a class for an expanded clone.

v_call: TRBV7-9; d_call: -; j_call: TRBJ2-1; clone_size: few; cdr3_aa: CASSPRAGRGPNEQFF; cdr3_nt: TGTGCCAGCAGCCCCCGGGCGGGACGGGGTCCCAATGAGCAGTTCTTC
v_call: TRBV6-6; d_call: TRBD2; j_call: TRBJ2-3; clone_size: -; cdr3_aa: CASSSLTLRGGADTDTQYF; cdr3_nt: TGTGCCAGCAGCTCCCTAACTCTCCGCGGGGGGGCGGATACAGATACGCAGTATTTT
v_call: TRBV9; d_call: -; j_call: TRBJ1-6; clone_size: -; cdr3_aa: CASSARGLNSPLHF; cdr3_nt: TGTGCCAGCAGCGCTCGGGGTCTTAATTCACCCCTCCACTTT
v_call: TRBV5-4; d_call: TRBD2; j_call: TRBJ2-3; clone_size: -; cdr3_aa: CASSNRQRGGPDTQYF; cdr3_nt: TGTGCCAGCAGCAACCGACAGCGGGGGGGCCCGGATACGCAGTATTTT
v_call: TRBV6-5; d_call: TRBD1; j_call: TRBJ1-2; clone_size: few; cdr3_aa: CASSYGTGSYGYTF; cdr3_nt: TGTGCCAGCAGTTACGGGACAGGGTCTTATGGCTACACCTTC
v_call: TRBV5-1; d_call: -; j_call: TRBJ2-5; clone_size: -; cdr3_aa: CASTPGETQYF; cdr3_nt: TGCGCCAGCACCCCGGGTGAGACCCAGTACTTC
v_call: TRBV6-5; d_call: -; j_call: TRBJ1-4; clone_size: -; cdr3_aa: CASSPRGRGNEKLFF; cdr3_nt: TGTGCCAGCAGTCCCCGTGGAAGGGGTAATGAAAAACTGTTTTTT
v_call: TRBV6-1; d_call: -; j_call: TRBJ1-2; clone_size: few; cdr3_aa: CASSEATSEGTF; cdr3_nt: TGTGCCAGCAGTGAAGCTACCTCCGAGGGCACCTTC
v_call: TRBV4-1; d_call: TRBD2; j_call: TRBJ2-1; clone_size: -; cdr3_aa: CASSQGGGAHIRFF; cdr3_nt: TGCGCCAGCAGCCAAGGGGGAGGGGCGCACATTCGGTTCTTC
v_call: TRBV5-4; d_call: -; j_call: TRBJ1-3; clone_size: -; cdr3_aa: CASSLAGQASGNTIYF; cdr3_nt: TGTGCCAGCAGCTTGGCCGGTCAGGCTAGCGGAAACACCATATATTTT
v_call: TRBV12-5; d_call: TRBD2; j_call: TRBJ2-2; clone_size: -; cdr3_aa: CASGLDGGTGELFF; cdr3_nt: TGTGCTAGTGGTTTGGACGGGGGGACCGGGGAGCTGTTTTTT
v_call: TRBV27; d_call: -; j_call: TRBJ1-4; clone_size: -; cdr3_aa: CASSLSKAGRGKLFF; cdr3_nt: TGTGCCAGCAGTTTATCAAAGGCCGGGCGGGGAAAACTGTTTTTT
v_call: TRBV5-4; d_call: -; j_call: TRBJ2-3; clone_size: -; cdr3_aa: CASSLDITDTQYF; cdr3_nt: TGTGCCAGCAGCTTGGATATCACAGATACGCAGTATTTT
v_call: TRBV14; d_call: -; j_call: TRBJ1-6; clone_size: -; cdr3_aa: CASSQDSVSHSPLHF; cdr3_nt: TGTGCCAGCAGCCAAGATTCAGTTTCCCATTCACCCCTCCACTTT
v_call: TRBV4-2; d_call: TRBD2; j_call: TRBJ2-2; clone_size: -; cdr3_aa: CASSQSLTGGKAELFF; cdr3_nt: TGTGCCAGCAGCCAATCTTTGACGGGGGGAAAAGCGGAGCTGTTTTTT
v_call: TRBV28; d_call: TRBD2; j_call: TRBJ2-1; clone_size: -; cdr3_aa: CASRELAGLSDEQFF; cdr3_nt: TGTGCCAGCAGGGAACTAGCGGGACTCAGCGATGAGCAGTTCTTC
v_call: TRBV5-4; d_call: -; j_call: TRBJ2-3; clone_size: -; cdr3_aa: CASSLFADTQYF; cdr3_nt: TGTGCCAGCAGCCTCTTCGCAGATACGCAGTATTTT
v_call: TRBV5-1; d_call: TRBD1; j_call: TRBJ1-2; clone_size: -; cdr3_aa: CASSPGTGVVGYTF; cdr3_nt: TGCGCCAGCAGCCCGGGGACAGGGGTCGTTGGCTACACCTTC
v_call: TRBV18; d_call: -; j_call: TRBJ1-2; clone_size: -; cdr3_aa: CASSLAYGYTF; cdr3_nt: TGTGCCAGCTCACTAGCTTATGGCTACACCTTC
v_call: TRBV12-3/TRBV12-4; d_call: -; j_call: TRBJ2-7; clone_size: -; cdr3_aa: CASSQQGYEQYF; cdr3_nt: TGTGCCAGCAGTCAACAGGGTTACGAGCAGTACTTC
v_call: TRBV9; d_call: -; j_call: TRBJ1-5; clone_size: once; cdr3_aa: CASSVGEGAGQPQHF; cdr3_nt: TGTGCCAGCAGCGTAGGGGAAGGGGCAGGGCAGCCCCAGCATTTT
v_call: TRBV5-1; d_call: TRBD1; j_call: TRBJ1-5; clone_size: -; cdr3_aa: CASSKGTVGQPQHF; cdr3_nt: TGCGCCAGCAGCAAAGGGACAGTCGGTCAGCCCCAGCATTTT
v_call: TRBV4-2; d_call: TRBD2; j_call: TRBJ2-2; clone_size: -; cdr3_aa: CASSSGLNTGELFF; cdr3_nt: TGTGCCAGCAGTAGCGGGTTGAACACCGGGGAGCTGTTTTTT
v_call: TRBV4-1; d_call: -; j_call: TRBJ2-6; clone_size: once; cdr3_aa: CASSPFLRRSAGANVLTF; cdr3_nt: TGCGCCAGCAGCCCCTTTTTGCGCCGATCGGCTGGGGCCAACGTCCTGACTTTC
v_call: TRBV10-3; d_call: -; j_call: TRBJ1-5; clone_size: -; cdr3_aa: CAISRDGGVYSNQPQHF; cdr3_nt: TGTGCCATCAGTAGAGATGGGGGCGTCTATAGCAATCAGCCCCAGCATTTT
v_call: TRBV7-6; d_call: -; j_call: TRBJ2-1; clone_size: -; cdr3_aa: CASSQVRNNEQFF; cdr3_nt: TGTGCCAGCAGCCAGGTCCGAAACAATGAGCAGTTCTTC
v_call: TRBV7-2; d_call: -; j_call: TRBJ1-5; clone_size: -; cdr3_aa: CASSLVRLNQPQHF; cdr3_nt: TGTGCCAGCAGCTTAGTCAGGTTAAATCAGCCCCAGCATTTT
v_call: TRBV12-3/TRBV12-4; d_call: -; j_call: TRBJ1-3; clone_size: -; cdr3_aa: CASRQGPGNTIYF; cdr3_nt: TGTGCCAGCAGACAGGGCCCTGGAAACACCATATATTTT
v_call: TRBV5-1; d_call: -; j_call: TRBJ2-2; clone_size: -; cdr3_aa: CASSLSRPNTGELFF; cdr3_nt: TGCGCCAGCAGCTTGAGCAGGCCGAACACCGGGGAGCTGTTTTTT
v_call: TRBV27; d_call: -; j_call: TRBJ1-2; clone_size: -; cdr3_aa: CASRGLRANYGYTF; cdr3_nt: TGTGCCAGCAGGGGACTGAGAGCTAACTATGGCTACACCTTC
v_call: TRBV12-3/TRBV12-4; d_call: TRBD1; j_call: TRBJ1-1; clone_size: -; cdr3_aa: CASTFTGGTEAFF; cdr3_nt: TGTGCCAGCACTTTTACAGGGGGCACTGAAGCTTTCTTT
v_call: TRBV6-1; d_call: TRBD1; j_call: TRBJ1-3; clone_size: -; cdr3_aa: CASSARTGGTGNTIYF; cdr3_nt: TGTGCCAGCAGTGCACGGACAGGGGGGACTGGAAACACCATATATTTT
v_call: TRBV5-5; d_call: -; j_call: TRBJ1-5; clone_size: -; cdr3_aa: CASSLTGGPQHF; cdr3_nt: TGTGCCAGCAGCTTGACCGGGGGGCCCCAGCATTTT
v_call: TRBV7-8; d_call: -; j_call: TRBJ2-7; clone_size: -; cdr3_aa: CASSPRDTTSYEQYF; cdr3_nt: TGTGCCAGCAGCCCGAGGGACACCACTTCCTACGAGCAGTACTTC
v_call: TRBV5-4; d_call: TRBD1; j_call: TRBJ2-3; clone_size: -; cdr3_aa: CASSPGTGREDTQYF; cdr3_nt: TGTGCCAGCAGCCCCGGGACAGGCCGAGAAGATACGCAGTATTTT
v_call: TRBV11-3; d_call: TRBD2; j_call: TRBJ2-2; clone_size: -; cdr3_aa: CASSSYSGLREDTGELFF; cdr3_nt: TGTGCCAGCAGCTCATACTCGGGACTTCGGGAGGACACCGGGGAGCTGTTTTTT
v_call: TRBV9; d_call: TRBD1; j_call: TRBJ2-1; clone_size: -; cdr3_aa: CASSVGGGQARGNEQFF; cdr3_nt: TGTGCCAGCAGCGTTGGAGGGGGACAGGCCCGTGGCAATGAGCAGTTCTTC
v_call: TRBV7-6; d_call: -; j_call: TRBJ2-3; clone_size: -; cdr3_aa: CASSFLGGGTDTQYF; cdr3_nt: TGTGCCAGCAGCTTTCTTGGGGGCGGCACAGATACGCAGTATTTT
v_call: TRBV6-5; d_call: -; j_call: TRBJ1-1; clone_size: -; cdr3_aa: CASSFTGRTEAFF; cdr3_nt: TGTGCCAGCAGCTTTACAGGGCGCACTGAAGCTTTCTTT
v_call: TRBV7-2; d_call: -; j_call: TRBJ2-3; clone_size: -; cdr3_aa: CASSLGGGRTDTQYF; cdr3_nt: TGTGCCAGCAGCTTAGGGGGGGGGCGCACAGATACGCAGTATTTT
v_call: TRBV19; d_call: -; j_call: TRBJ2-1; clone_size: -; cdr3_aa: CASSIEGGYNEQFF; cdr3_nt: TGTGCCAGTAGTATTGAAGGAGGTTACAATGAGCAGTTCTTC
v_call: TRBV18; d_call: TRBD1; j_call: TRBJ1-1; clone_size: -; cdr3_aa: CASSLQGAETEAFF; cdr3_nt: TGTGCCAGCTCACTACAGGGGGCGGAGACTGAAGCTTTCTTT